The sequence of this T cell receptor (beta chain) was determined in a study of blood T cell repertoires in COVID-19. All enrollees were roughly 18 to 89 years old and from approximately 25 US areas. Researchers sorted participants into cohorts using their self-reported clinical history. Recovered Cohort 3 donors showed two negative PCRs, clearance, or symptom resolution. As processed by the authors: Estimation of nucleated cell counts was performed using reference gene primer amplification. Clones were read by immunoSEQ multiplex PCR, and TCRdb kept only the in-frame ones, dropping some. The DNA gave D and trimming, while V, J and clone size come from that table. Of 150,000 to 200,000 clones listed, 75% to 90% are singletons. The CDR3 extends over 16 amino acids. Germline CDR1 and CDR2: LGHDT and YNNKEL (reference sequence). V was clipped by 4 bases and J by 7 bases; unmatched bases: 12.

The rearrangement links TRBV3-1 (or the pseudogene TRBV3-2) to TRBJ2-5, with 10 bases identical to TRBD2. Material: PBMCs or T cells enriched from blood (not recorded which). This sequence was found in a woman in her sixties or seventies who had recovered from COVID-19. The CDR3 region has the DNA TGTGCCAGCAGCCTACGGACTAGCGGCCATTTCGGGACCCAGTACTTC. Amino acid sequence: CASSLRTSGHFGTQYF.